The present T cell receptor (beta chain) was sequenced within a study of blood T cell repertoires in COVID-19. Across the study: T cells, B-cell-depleted T cells, or PBMCs provided the cDNA or gDNA that served as material.

Germline V CDR1 and CDR2: GTSNPN, SVGIG (reference sequence). The CDR3 loop spans 16 amino acids. Losses at the gene ends were 3 bases for V and 8 bases for J; bases not matched to a gene: 12. In the authors' workflow: Quantification of nucleated cells was approximated via reference gene primer amplification. The assay was immunoSEQ multiplex PCR, and TCRdb's table has in-frame clones only and misses some. V, J and clone size reflect that table, while D and trimming were determined from the DNA. The data show about 97,000 clones, 90% seen once. The sequencing sample was made of peripheral blood. The rearrangement joins TRBV30 to TRBJ2-3; 12 positions agree with TRBD2. The receptor was derived from a man between 60 and 75 years old with acute or convalescent COVID-19. CDR3 DNA: TGTGCCTGGAGAGAACCGGCTAGCGGGGGGGCAGGTACGCAGTATTTT. Its translation is CAWREPASGGAGTQYF.